These 21 T cell receptor beta chains were all obtained from the same sample, sequenced in a study of tumor-infiltrating lymphocytes in primary liver carcinoma. The study co-extracted DNA and RNA from about 19-30 mg of unsorted bulk tissue. Using a constant-region primer together with ProtoScript II reverse transcriptase, TCR beta cDNA was made from around 0.55 ug of total RNA. Slightly modified ARM-PCR served as the procedure for the TCR beta libraries. These libraries came from three rounds of nested multiplex PCR. TRBV1-TRBV30 forward and Cbeta reverse primers drove the first two roughly 10-cycle rounds. TCRdb itself ran the multiplex PCR reads through MiXCR, one entry per CDR3 protein. The sample has more than 95,000 distinct CDR3 sequences, 80% to 85% seen once. Sequenced: liver tumor tissue from sampling region 3. Subset: tumor region T3, left-lateral pole. These receptors were taken from a man aged 40-55 years with primary liver carcinoma and hepatitis B virus infection.

Concerning this clonotype: Mismatch with germline at one junction end may stem from a read error. The rearrangement links TRBV19 to TRBJ1-1, with TRBD1 identical over 10 bases. The CDR3 consists of 15 residues. Germline V gene sequence: CDR1 LNHDA, CDR2 SQIVND (reference sequence). The CDR3 region has the DNA TGTGCCAGTATTATACGGACAGGGGGTTACACTGAAGCTTTCTTT. It translates to CASIIRTGGYTEAFF.

Turning to this clonotype: Without the conserved terminal phenylalanine or tryptophan, this CDR3 likely stems from a read error. The rearrangement joins TRBV6-1 to TRBJ1-5; D remains unclear. The CDR3 is made up of 18 amino acids. Trimming shortened V by 5 bases and J by 3 bases, and 23 bases separated the two germline ends. Germline loops: CDR1 MNHNS, CDR2 SASEGT. The CDR3 is CASSYSDSVQDSNQPQHY. The CDR3 region has the DNA TGTGCCAGCAGTTACTCTGACTCTGTCCAGGACTCCAATCAGCCCCAGCATTAT.

This clonotype came up a few times. This CDR3 is missing its conserved last phenylalanine or tryptophan, likely due to a read error. The chain couples TRBV29-1 to TRBJ2-5; a possible D gene is TRBD1 (5 bases). The CDR3 loop spans 12 amino acids. CDR1 and CDR2 (germline): SQVTM, ANQGSEA. CDR3 in DNA: TGCAGTGGTATGGACAATGGAGAGACCCAGTACCTC. Its protein is CSGMDNGETQYL.

V gene TRBV29-1 combines with J gene TRBJ1-2; D not resolved. Trimming took off 6 bases at V and 8 bases at J, with 13 bases between the two ends. Germline assignment: CDR1 SQVTM and CDR2 ANQGSEA. CDR3 length: 11 amino acids. CDR3: CSVRTACGYTF. In DNA, the CDR3 is TGCAGCGTCCGGACCGCATGCGGCTACACCTTC.

In regard to this clonotype: The CDR3 does not end in the conserved phenylalanine or tryptophan, so this is likely a read error. V usage is TRBV29-1 and J usage is TRBJ1-1; D not certain. The CDR3 contains 16 residues. The V gene's germline CDR1 is SQVTM and CDR2 ANQGSEA. The CDR3 nucleotides read TGCAACGTTGAAACGGGAAAGATCATCATGAACACTGAAGCTTTCATT. Translated: CNVETGKIIMNTEAFI.

A word on this clonotype: An end of the junction differs from the germline gene, which may be a read error. The rearrangement uses TRBV2 and TRBJ1-5; D is undetermined. The germline CDR1 and CDR2 sequences are SNHLY and FYNNEI. The length of the CDR3 is 14 residues. CDR3 nucleotide sequence: TGTACCAGCAGCGACATGTATAGCAATCAACCCCAGCATTTT. This translates into CTSSDMYSNQPQHF.

The V and J genes are TRBV29-1 and TRBJ2-1, with D unresolved. V lost 8 bases to trimming and J lost 7 bases, with 18 bases between them. The V gene's germline CDR1 is SQVTM and CDR2 ANQGSEA. The length of the CDR3 is 13 residues. CDR3 sequence: CSLNRTQGNEQFF. The CDR3 coding sequence is TGCAGCCTTAACCGTACACAAGGGAATGAGCAGTTCTTC.

This chain links TRBV5-4 with TRBJ2-1, with D possibly being TRBD2 (5 bases). V lost 4 bases and J 11 bases, leaving 10 bases between the germline ends. Germline V CDR1 and CDR2: SGHNT, YYREEE (reference sequence). The CDR3 contains 11 residues. The CDR3 loop reads CASSISVKQFF. The CDR3 bases are TGTGCCAGCAGCATTAGCGTCAAGCAGTTCTTC.

Only one count was recorded for this clonotype. The germline gene is not matched at one end of the junction; a read error may be the cause. The chain has TRBV9 and TRBJ1-2; D uncertain. The V gene's germline CDR1 is SGDLS and CDR2 YYNGEE. The CDR3 has 13 residues. CDR3 coding DNA: TGTGCCAACAGCGTCCATGGAGTTGGTGGCTACACCTTC. It codes for CANSVHGVGGYTF. The entire variable domain, with the rest obtained from reference TRBV9 and TRBJ1-2, is as follows: DSGVTQTPKHLITATGQRVTLRCSPRSGDLSVYWYQQSLDQGLQFLIQYYNGEERAKGNILERFSAQQFPDLHSELNLSSLELGDSALYFCANSVHGVGGYTFGSGTRLTVV.

This chain uses TRBV30 with TRBJ1-1; no clear D gene. This CDR3 region has 12 residues. Looked up from germline, CDR1 is GTSNPN and CDR2 is SVGIG (reference sequence). The ends were cut back, 0 bases at V and 9 bases at J, with 11 bases in the middle. In DNA form, the CDR3 reads TGTGCCTGGAGTGTCGCATGGTCCAAAGCTTTCTTT. This gives the protein CAWSVAWSKAFF.

A remark on this clonotype: Compared with germline, one end of the junction differs, possibly owing to a read error. V is TRBV6-6 and J is TRBJ2-1, with D maybe TRBD2 (5 bases). The CDR3 has 14 amino acids. Germline V lookup: CDR1 MNHNY, CDR2 SVGAGI (reference sequence). The CDR3 here is CARSYGMADNEQFF. CDR3 nucleotide sequence: TGTGCCAGGAGTTACGGGATGGCGGACAATGAGCAGTTCTTC.

This clonotype was recorded at least ten times. The chain carries TRBV2 and TRBJ2-2; TRBD1 matches at 7 bases. The length of the CDR3 is 15 residues. Germline V CDR1 and CDR2: SNHLY, FYNNEI. Trimming removed 6 bases from V and 5 bases from J; junction bases left unmatched: 9. CDR3 bases: TGTGCCAGCAGGGCCACAGGGGTCGGAACCGGGGAGCTGTTTTTT. Its protein product is CASRATGVGTGELFF. Based on the CDR3 plus reference TRBV2 and TRBJ2-2, the full variable domain is EPEVTQTPSHQVTQMGQEVILRCVPISNHLYFYWYRQILGQKVEFLVSFYNNEISEKSEIFDDQFSVERPDGSNFTLKIRSTKLEDSAMYFCASRATGVGTGELFFGEGSRLTVL.

With respect to this clonotype: One end of the junction fails to match germline, which may point to a read error. J is TRBJ2-1 and V is TRBV6-2 or TRBV6-3; D is uncertain. The CDR3 covers 15 residues. The germline V gene has CDR1 MNHEY and CDR2 SVGEGT. CDR3: CASSNSESSYNEQFF. The CDR3 coding sequence is TGTGCCAGCAGTAACTCGGAGAGCTCCTATAATGAGCAGTTCTTC.

The chain uses TRBV28 and TRBJ1-4; D not certain. CDR1 MDHEN and CDR2 SYDVKM come from the germline V gene. The CDR3 has 12 amino acids. The CDR3 region is CVNSSQNEKLFF. CDR3 DNA sequence: TGTGTCAACAGTTCCCAGAATGAAAAACTGTTTTTT.

As to this clonotype: This is likely a read error, given that the CDR3 carries no conserved phenylalanine or tryptophan at its end. No DNA is shown, since the ends of the CDR3 on it are uncertain; the CDR3 is the one TCRdb lists. This chain links TRBV29-1 with TRBJ2-5; the table gives TRBD2 as D, unverified against the DNA. Termini included, the CDR3 measures 14 amino acids. CDR1 is SQVTM and CDR2 is ANQGSEA in the germline V gene. The CDR3 reads CSVKGPAGGQTQCI.

This chain uses TRBV29-1 with TRBJ2-5; 10 positions match TRBD2. This CDR3 has 14 amino acids. Germline loops: CDR1 SQVTM, CDR2 ANQGSEA. The DNA for the CDR3 is TGCAGGGGTATGCTAGCGGGAGAAATAGAGACCCAGTACTTC. It specifies CRGMLAGEIETQYF.

The chain employs TRBV9 and TRBJ1-2, with D unclear. V was cut by 5 bases and J by 9 bases, with 17 bases left in between. CDR3 length equals 13 residues. Germline CDR1 and CDR2: SGDLS and YYNGEE. CDR3 protein: CASRVLGVGSYTF. CDR3 nucleotide sequence: TGTGCCAGCAGAGTCCTTGGAGTTGGTAGCTACACCTTC.

A note on this clonotype: Germline and junction disagree at one end, which may indicate a read error. The chain uses TRBV11-1 and TRBJ2-3, with D unresolved. There are 14 residues in the CDR3. CDR1 is SGHAT, CDR2 FQDESV, per germline (reference sequence). In DNA, the CDR3 is TGCGCCAGCAACCCAGCCCCTGAAGCAGATACGCGGTATTTT. This translates into CASNPAPEADTRYF.

Written as DNA, the CDR3 is TGTGCCAGCAGTGAAGGAATAAGGACAGCTGGGCGGTACTTC. Amino acid sequence: CASSEGIRTAGRYF. This chain uses TRBV2 with TRBJ2-7, with TRBD1 as a possible D gene (6 bases). Germline V gene sequence: CDR1 SNHLY, CDR2 FYNNEI. This CDR3 spans 14 amino acids. Trimming left V 1 base short and J 12 bases short, with 19 bases between.

Note on this clonotype: A read error may account for a junction end that differs from germline. The V call is TRBV5-6, the J call TRBJ2-2; 12 nucleotides line up with TRBD2. Germline CDR1 SGHDT, CDR2 YYEEEE. The CDR3 is 18 residues long. The chain's CDR3 is CVSSLILAGGPGTGKLFF. The CDR3 DNA reads as TGTGTCAGCAGCTTAATCCTAGCGGGAGGGCCGGGAACCGGGAAGCTGTTTTTT.

This clonotype was counted a single time. At one end, the junction sequence differs from germline, possibly due to a read error. The chain couples TRBV28 to TRBJ1-2, with D unresolved. Germline CDR1 MDHEN, CDR2 SYDVKM. This CDR3 region has 13 residues. DNA of the CDR3: TGTGCCTGCAGTTTAGTGGTCAGCTATGGCTACACATTC. As protein: CACSLVVSYGYTF.